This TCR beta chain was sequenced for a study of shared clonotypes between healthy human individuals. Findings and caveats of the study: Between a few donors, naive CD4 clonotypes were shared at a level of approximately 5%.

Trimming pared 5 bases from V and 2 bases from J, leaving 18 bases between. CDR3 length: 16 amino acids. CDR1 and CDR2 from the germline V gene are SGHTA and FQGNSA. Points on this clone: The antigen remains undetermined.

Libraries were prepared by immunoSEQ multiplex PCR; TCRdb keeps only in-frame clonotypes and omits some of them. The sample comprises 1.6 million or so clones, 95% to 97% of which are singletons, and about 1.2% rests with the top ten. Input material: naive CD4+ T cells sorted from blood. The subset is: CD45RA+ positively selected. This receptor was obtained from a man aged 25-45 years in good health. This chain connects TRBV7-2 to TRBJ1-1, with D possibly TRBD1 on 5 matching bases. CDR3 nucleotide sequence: TGTGCCAGCAGCCCATACGGGTGGGGCTTAAACACTGAAGCTTTCTTT. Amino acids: CASSPYGWGLNTEAFF.